The next 23 T cell receptor beta chains were all read from a single sample in a study of shared clonotypes between healthy human individuals. Here immunoSEQ multiplex PCR was the method, and the copy in TCRdb shows in-frame clones only, minus some. The sample yields about a million clones, 77% seen once. The specimen sequenced was memory CD4+ T cells from PBMCs. Specified subset: CD45RA-negative fraction. Every receptor here comes from a man aged 18 to 29 in good health. Some clones in this sample may be carry-over from other donors' samples.

A remark on this clone: Possible read error: a much larger clone is one base away. The chain employs TRBV30 and TRBJ1-5; D remains unclear. The CDR3 loop spans 14 amino acids. From germline, CDR1 is GTSNPN and CDR2 SVGIG (reference sequence). The CDR3 here is CAWSDTISDQPQHF. In nucleotides, the CDR3 is TGTGCCTGGAGTGACACCATTAGCGATCAGCCCCAGCATTTT.

J is TRBJ1-2 and V is TRBV2; 8 bases line up with TRBD1. J lost 8 bases, V lost 6 bases, and 8 bases had no gene match. Germline V gene sequence: CDR1 SNHLY, CDR2 FYNNEI. The CDR3 has 13 amino acids. The chain's CDR3 is CASSQGTGGGYTF. In DNA, the CDR3 is TGTGCCAGCAGCCAAGGGACAGGAGGGGGCTACACCTTC.

This clone occurred a few times. At one boundary the junction diverges from the germline segment, which might be a read error. The chain carries TRBV5-4 and TRBJ1-1; 7 nucleotides align to TRBD1. Germline loops: CDR1 SGHNT, CDR2 YYREEE (reference sequence). The CDR3 has 14 residues. The CDR3 nucleotides are TGTGCCAGCACCTTGGGGACAGAGAACACTGAAGCTTTCTTT. It translates to CASTLGTENTEAFF.

This chain links TRBV28 with TRBJ1-5; no firm D call. The CDR3 spans 13 residues. The V gene's germline CDR1 is MDHEN and CDR2 SYDVKM. V was shortened by 4 bases and J by 7 bases, with 11 bases between the two germline ends. CDR3 region: CASSSRFGQPQHF. The CDR3 bases are TGTGCCAGCAGTTCCAGGTTCGGGCAGCCCCAGCATTTT. The full variable domain, in which reference TRBV28 and TRBJ1-5 provide the parts outside the CDR3, is DVKVTQSSRYLVKRTGEKVFLECVQDMDHENMFWYRQDPGLGLRLIYFSYDVKMKEKGDIPEGYSVSREKKERFSLILESASTNQTSMYLCASSSRFGQPQHFGDGTRLSIL.

The chain has TRBV5-1 and TRBJ2-7, with D unclear. V lost 0 bases, J lost 1 base, and 14 bases lay in between. This CDR3 comprises 16 residues. The V gene's germline CDR1 is SGHRS and CDR2 YFSETQ. The CDR3 protein is CASSLGARQGSYEQYF. In DNA, the CDR3 is TGCGCCAGCAGCTTGGGCGCCCGCCAAGGATCCTACGAGCAGTACTTC.

This clone was seen just once. The chain employs TRBV10-3 and TRBJ2-7; D unclear. Germline V lookup: CDR1 ENHRY, CDR2 SYGVKD. This CDR3 has 12 amino acids. V lost 2 bases to trimming and J lost 4 bases, with 6 bases between them. The CDR3 DNA sequence: TGTGCCATCAGTGAGGCCGGGTACGAGCAGTACTTC. This encodes CAISEAGYEQYF.

This clone was recorded many times. This chain connects TRBV9 to TRBJ2-3, with 8 bases lining up with TRBD2. The CDR3 extends over 15 amino acids. Germline V CDR1 and CDR2: SGDLS, YYNGEE. V gave up 1 base and J gave up 4 bases; unmatched junction bases: 5. The CDR3, as DNA: TGTGCCAGCAGCGTAAGCGGGAGTGACGCAGATACGCAGTATTTT. Translated: CASSVSGSDADTQYF.

The chain links TRBV19 to TRBJ2-7; D might be TRBD1 (5 bases). Germline lookup yields CDR1 LNHDA and CDR2 SQIVND (reference sequence). Between the trimmed V and J ends, which lost 6 bases and 3 bases, there was a span of 18 bases. CDR3 length equals 15 residues. This chain's CDR3 is CASSREGQGFYEQYF. CDR3 nucleotides: TGTGCCAGTAGCCGCGAAGGGCAGGGTTTCTACGAGCAGTACTTC.

V is TRBV28 and J is TRBJ2-2, with D tentatively TRBD2 (7 bases). This CDR3 is built from 13 residues. With 4 bases removed from V and 17 bases from J, the gap between germline ends came to 20 bases. Germline CDR1 and CDR2: MDHEN and SYDVKM. Here the CDR3 DNA reads TGTGCCAGCAGTTGGGACCAGAGGGGGGGAGGATTTTTT. Translating it yields CASSWDQRGGGFF.

This clone was seen repeatedly, ten times or more. Other DNA sequences in this sample translate to the same CDR3. This chain links TRBV7-2 with TRBJ2-7; 14 bases align to TRBD2. CDR3 length: 15 residues. J gave up 7 bases and V 5 bases, and 7 bases lay outside the gene matches. The V gene's germline CDR1 is SGHTA and CDR2 FQGNSA. DNA of the CDR3: TGTGCCAGCAGCCCGACTAGCGGGAGGGCCTGGGAGCAGTACTTC. Its translation: CASSPTSGRAWEQYF.

This clone was observed a few times. This chain connects TRBV7-7 to TRBJ2-1; 8 positions match TRBD1. The CDR3 contains 15 residues. The germline V gene has CDR1 SSHAT and CDR2 FNYEAQ (reference sequence). V was pared by 5 bases and J by 1 base, with 4 bases of the junction left unmatched. This chain's CDR3 is CASSQGAGSYNEQFF. CDR3 coding DNA: TGTGCCAGCAGCCAGGGGGCGGGATCCTACAATGAGCAGTTCTTC.

The chain carries TRBV28 and TRBJ1-3; 8 bases line up with TRBD1. V lost 7 bases and J lost 5; bases outside the gene matches: 10. This CDR3 spans 15 amino acids. Germline V gene data show CDR1 as MDHEN and CDR2 as SYDVKM. The CDR3 loop is CASTELTGGRNTIYF. For the CDR3, the DNA is TGTGCCAGCACCGAACTAACAGGGGGAAGAAACACCATATATTTT.

The chain joins TRBV2 to TRBJ1-5; 12 nucleotides line up with TRBD1. This CDR3 is 14 amino acids long. The germline V gene encodes CDR1 SNHLY and CDR2 FYNNEI. V was clipped by 9 bases and J by 5 bases; unmatched bases: 5. CDR3 region: CASTGTGGHQPQHF. In DNA, the CDR3 is TGTGCCAGTACCGGGACAGGGGGCCATCAGCCCCAGCATTTT.

V gene TRBV28 combines with J gene TRBJ2-7, with 9 positions matching TRBD2. Trimming cost V 5 bases and J 2 bases; bases outside gene matches: 4. The V gene's germline CDR1 is MDHEN and CDR2 SYDVKM. The CDR3 runs 14 residues. The CDR3 DNA reads TGTGCCAGCAGTCCTAGCGGGGCGACCTACGAGCAGTACTTC. It is translated as CASSPSGATYEQYF. The variable domain in full, with the rest retrieved from reference TRBV28 and TRBJ2-7, is DVKVTQSSRYLVKRTGEKVFLECVQDMDHENMFWYRQDPGLGLRLIYFSYDVKMKEKGDIPEGYSVSREKKERFSLILESASTNQTSMYLCASSPSGATYEQYFGPGTRLTVT.

This chain links TRBV9 with TRBJ2-2, with 8 bases fitting TRBD2. Germline V gives CDR1 SGDLS, CDR2 YYNGEE. This CDR3 contains 16 residues. Trimming removed 0 bases from V and 4 bases from J; junction bases left unmatched: 5. This CDR3 is CASSVEAGASTGELFF. DNA of the CDR3: TGTGCCAGCAGCGTAGAAGCGGGAGCTAGCACCGGGGAGCTGTTTTTT.

The J gene is TRBJ2-1, the V gene TRBV5-1, with TRBD1 matching 12 bases. With V trimmed by 4 bases and J by 6 bases, 2 bases remained unmatched. The V gene's germline CDR1 is SGHRS and CDR2 YFSETQ. CDR3 length equals 14 residues. DNA of the CDR3: TGCGCCAGCAGCGGGGACAGGGGGCTCAATGAGCAGTTCTTC. This translates into CASSGDRGLNEQFF.

This rearrangement joins TRBV5-1 to TRBJ2-3, with 7 bases that match TRBD1. Germline CDR1 SGHRS, CDR2 YFSETQ. The CDR3 totals 14 residues. Trimming took 3 bases from V and 2 from J; bases not matched to a gene: 3. DNA of the CDR3: TGCGCCAGCAGCTCGACAGGGTACACAGATACGCAGTATTTT. As protein: CASSSTGYTDTQYF.

The genes are TRBV11-2 and TRBJ2-7, with D possibly being TRBD1 or TRBD2 (5 bases each). V lost 5 bases, J lost 0 bases, and 14 bases lay in between. The CDR3 totals 15 residues. The germline V gene encodes CDR1 SGHAT and CDR2 FQNNGV. As DNA, the CDR3 is TGTGCCAGCAGCATCATCCGGGGACGCTCCTACGAGCAGTACTTC. As protein: CASSIIRGRSYEQYF.

This chain connects TRBV4-1 to TRBJ2-1; D remains ambiguous. V lost 0 bases and J 7 bases, leaving 16 bases between the germline ends. The CDR3 contains 16 residues. CDR1 and CDR2 from the germline V gene are MGHRA and YSYEKL. The CDR3: CASSQDWAGLRNEQFF. The DNA of the CDR3 is TGCGCCAGCAGCCAAGATTGGGCAGGCCTACGGAATGAGCAGTTCTTC.

The chain recombines TRBV28 with TRBJ1-3; D gene uncertain. The CDR3 has 14 residues. Trimming removed 7 bases from V and 1 base from J, with 11 bases in between. Germline CDR1 MDHEN, CDR2 SYDVKM. The CDR3 DNA is TGTGCCAGCACCCTGCCGGGATCTGGAAACACCATATATTTT. It encodes CASTLPGSGNTIYF.

This chain uses TRBV13 with TRBJ1-2; D possibly corresponds to TRBD1 (5 bases). The CDR3 length is 15 residues. V lost 5 bases and J lost 4, with 17 bases in between. The germline gives CDR1 PRHDT, CDR2 FYEKMQ (reference sequence). The CDR3 here is CASSPGADRPYGYTF. The CDR3 DNA reads TGTGCCAGCAGCCCAGGTGCCGACAGACCCTATGGCTACACCTTC.

This chain links TRBV6-4 with TRBJ1-1; no reliable D call. Germline CDR1 is MRHNA and CDR2 is SNTAGT. V lost 2 bases, J lost 6 bases, and 22 bases lay in between. The CDR3 is 17 residues long. The CDR3 DNA reads TGTGCCAGCAGTGACGTTCGGCAGGTCCTTAATTTGGCTGAAGCTTTCTTT. The encoded protein is CASSDVRQVLNLAEAFF.

This chain connects TRBV4-2 to TRBJ2-3; D uncertain. CDR3 length: 16 residues. V gave up 1 base and J gave up 0 bases, with 11 bases separating them. CDR1 is LGHNA and CDR2 is YNFKEQ in the germline V gene. CDR3 coding DNA: TGTGCCAGCAGCCAAGGAGTACGTCGGAGCACAGATACGCAGTATTTT. Translation: CASSQGVRRSTDTQYF.